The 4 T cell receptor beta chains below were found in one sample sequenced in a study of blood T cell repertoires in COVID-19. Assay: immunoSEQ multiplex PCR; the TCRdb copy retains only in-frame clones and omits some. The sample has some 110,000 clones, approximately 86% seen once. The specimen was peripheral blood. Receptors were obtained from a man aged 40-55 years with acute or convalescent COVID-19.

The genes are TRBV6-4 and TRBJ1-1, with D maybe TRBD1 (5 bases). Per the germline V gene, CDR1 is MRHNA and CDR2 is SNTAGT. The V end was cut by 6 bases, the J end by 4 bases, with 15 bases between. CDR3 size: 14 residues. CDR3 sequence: CASRWEAQGTEAFF. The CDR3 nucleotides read TGTGCCAGCAGATGGGAGGCCCAGGGCACTGAAGCTTTCTTT.

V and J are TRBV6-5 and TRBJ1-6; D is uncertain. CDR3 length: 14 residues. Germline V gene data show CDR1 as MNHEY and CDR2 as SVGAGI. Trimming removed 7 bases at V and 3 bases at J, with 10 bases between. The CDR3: CASNSPGYNSPLHF. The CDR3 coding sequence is TGTGCCAGCAACTCGCCGGGCTATAATTCACCCCTCCACTTT.

CDR3 protein: CSVAIDYEQYF. In nucleotides, the CDR3 is TGCAGCGTCGCGATAGACTACGAGCAGTACTTC. This chain joins TRBV29-1 and TRBJ2-7; D remains unclear. The CDR3 consists of 11 residues. Germline CDR1 SQVTM, CDR2 ANQGSEA. Trimming left V 6 bases short and J 3 bases short, with 9 bases between.

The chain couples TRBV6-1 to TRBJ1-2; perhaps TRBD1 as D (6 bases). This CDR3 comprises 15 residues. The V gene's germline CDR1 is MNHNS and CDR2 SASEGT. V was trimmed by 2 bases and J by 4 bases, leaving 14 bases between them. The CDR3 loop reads CASSESAGEGYGYTF. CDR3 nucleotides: TGTGCCAGCAGTGAATCCGCAGGGGAGGGCTATGGCTACACCTTC.